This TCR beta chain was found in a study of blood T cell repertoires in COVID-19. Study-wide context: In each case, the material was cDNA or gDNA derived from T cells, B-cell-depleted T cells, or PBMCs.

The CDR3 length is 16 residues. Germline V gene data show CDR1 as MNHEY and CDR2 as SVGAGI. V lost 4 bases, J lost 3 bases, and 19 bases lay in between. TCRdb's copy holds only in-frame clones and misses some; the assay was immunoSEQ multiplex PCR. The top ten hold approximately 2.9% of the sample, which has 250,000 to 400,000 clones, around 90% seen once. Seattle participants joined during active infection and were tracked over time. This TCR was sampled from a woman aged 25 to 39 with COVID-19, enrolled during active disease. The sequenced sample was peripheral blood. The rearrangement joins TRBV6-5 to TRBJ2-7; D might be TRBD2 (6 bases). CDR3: CASSSGTASAFYEQYF. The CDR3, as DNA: TGTGCCAGCAGTTCAGGGACGGCTAGCGCTTTCTACGAGCAGTACTTC.